This T cell receptor beta chain comes out of a study of Tregs in tolerant kidney transplant recipients. Overall study: Related graft donors supplied nonmyeloablative bone marrow transplants, and mixed chimerism was transient.

Overall study findings and caveats: Donor-specific Treg expansion exceeded global Treg expansion in tolerant patients, suggesting antigen drive. Findings come from small patient numbers and require larger validation.

Between the trimmed V and J ends, which lost 0 bases and 4 bases, there was a span of 18 bases. Germline CDR1 and CDR2: DFQATT and SNEGSKA (reference sequence). The CDR3 contains 16 residues. Points on this clone: Its cognate antigen is unknown. The observed sequence ends 3 residues before the CDR3 terminus, with the missing tail filled in from the germline J gene.

Using immunoSEQ multiplex PCR, the repertoire was profiled, and TCRdb retains in-frame clones only, with some absent. The table gives around 48,000 clones; the top ten clones make up around 0.8% of it. The clonotype comes from a human donor who received a combined kidney and bone marrow transplant. This sample comprised CD4+ T cells from blood, obtained before the transplant. The rearrangement joins TRBV20-1 to TRBJ2-5, with D possibly being TRBD1 (6 bases). The DNA read from the CDR3 is TGCAGTGCTAGAGACTCCGGGACATCCCTGCGAGAGACC. As protein: CSARDSGTSLRET. The full CDR3 protein is CSARDSGTSLRETQYF.